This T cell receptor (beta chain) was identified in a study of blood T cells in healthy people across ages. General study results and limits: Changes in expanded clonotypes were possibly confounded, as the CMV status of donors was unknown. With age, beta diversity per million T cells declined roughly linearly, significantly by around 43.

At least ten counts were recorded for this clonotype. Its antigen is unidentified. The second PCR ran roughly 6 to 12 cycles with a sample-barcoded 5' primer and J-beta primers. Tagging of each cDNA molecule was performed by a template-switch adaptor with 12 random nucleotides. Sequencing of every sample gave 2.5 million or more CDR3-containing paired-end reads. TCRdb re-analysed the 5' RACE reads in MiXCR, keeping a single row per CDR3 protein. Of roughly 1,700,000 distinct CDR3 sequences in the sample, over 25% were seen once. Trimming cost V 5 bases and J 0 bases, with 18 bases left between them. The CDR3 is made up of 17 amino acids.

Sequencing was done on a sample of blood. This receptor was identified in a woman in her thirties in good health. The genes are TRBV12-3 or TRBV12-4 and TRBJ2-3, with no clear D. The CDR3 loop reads CASSLKVRADSTDTQYF. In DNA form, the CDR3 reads TGTGCCAGCAGTCTTAAGGTTCGGGCGGACAGCACAGATACGCAGTATTTT.